This passage covers 14 T cell receptor beta chains from one sample sequenced in a study of shared clonotypes between healthy human individuals. CD8 cells classed as naive were CD45RO-negative and positively selected for CCR7, excluding terminally differentiated effector memory CD45RA+ cells. The protocol was immunoSEQ multiplex PCR, while the TCRdb copy is restricted to in-frame clones and leaves out a portion. This table holds around 550,000 clones, about 95% found once. Sequenced input: naive CD8+ T cells sorted from blood. Source of these receptors: a woman in her 30s in good health.

This clone occurred once. This chain connects TRBV5-4 to TRBJ1-1, with D maybe TRBD1 (5 bases). Germline CDR1 reads SGHNT; CDR2 reads YYREEE (reference sequence). V was cut by 3 bases and J by 5 bases, with 8 bases left in between. The CDR3 is 12 amino acids. CDR3 sequence (DNA): TGTGCCAGCAGCTGGGGGGAAACTGAAGCTTTCTTT. Its translation: CASSWGETEAFF.

The V gene is TRBV20-1, the J gene TRBJ2-5; the D gene could be TRBD1 or TRBD2 (5 bases each). The better agreement between TRBJ2-7 and the DNA end casts doubt on the J call. CDR3 length equals 11 residues. Germline V lookup: CDR1 DFQATT, CDR2 SNEGSKA (reference sequence). CDR3: CSGEGRYEQYF. CDR3 sequence (DNA): TGCAGTGGAGAGGGGCGGTACGAGCAGTACTTC.

This chain uses TRBV6-4 with TRBJ2-1, with 7 positions matching TRBD1. V dropped 11 bases and J dropped 3; count of bases not matched to a gene: 4. The length of the CDR3 is 12 residues. Germline V gives CDR1 MRHNA, CDR2 SNTAGT. The CDR3 nucleotides are TGTGCCGCTGGACAGGACTACAATGAGCAGTTCTTC. This encodes CAAGQDYNEQFF.

J is TRBJ1-2 and V is TRBV5-1; unclear D gene. The CDR3 has 13 residues. V was pared by 1 base and J by 8 bases, with 12 bases between. The germline CDR1 and CDR2 sequences are SGHRS and YFSETQ. The CDR3 region has the DNA TGCGCCAGCAGCTTGAGTACGCAGGAAGGCTACACCTTC. As protein: CASSLSTQEGYTF.

This chain connects TRBV11-3 to TRBJ2-1, with 9 positions matching TRBD1. Germline values: CDR1 SGHNT, CDR2 YENEEA. The CDR3 is 15 amino acids. The V gene end was trimmed by 5 bases and the J gene end by 4 bases; junction bases not matched to a gene: 6. The DNA of the CDR3 is TGTGCCAGCAGCACCGGGACAGGGCTTTACAATGAGCAGTTCTTC. Translation: CASSTGTGLYNEQFF.

The V and J genes are TRBV5-4 and TRBJ2-7, with TRBD2 identical over 10 bases. V gave up 5 bases and J gave up 1 base; unmatched junction bases: 6. The CDR3 is 15 amino acids. The germline gives CDR1 SGHNT, CDR2 YYREEE (reference sequence). The CDR3 coding sequence is TGTGCCAGCAGTACTGGACTAGCGGATTCCTACGAGCAGTACTTC. Its translation: CASSTGLADSYEQYF.

V gene TRBV12-5 combines with J gene TRBJ2-1, with 8 bases matching TRBD2. From germline, CDR1 is LGHNT and CDR2 FRNRAP. The CDR3 length is 15 residues. The J segment lost 6 bases and the V segment lost 1 base, leaving 5 bases of the junction unmatched. The CDR3: CASGLGTSFSNEQFF. CDR3 nucleotides: TGTGCTAGTGGTTTGGGGACTAGCTTTAGCAATGAGCAGTTCTTC.

The rearrangement joins TRBV4-2 to TRBJ2-7; either TRBD1 or TRBD2 may fit D (6 bases each). V lost 9 bases, J lost 5 bases, and 20 bases lay in between. This CDR3 spans 14 amino acids. Germline V gene data show CDR1 as LGHNA and CDR2 as YNFKEQ. This CDR3 is CASRGPPPGDEQYF. DNA for the CDR3: TGTGCCAGTCGGGGGCCTCCACCTGGCGACGAGCAGTACTTC.

The J gene is TRBJ1-1, the V gene TRBV4-2, with 8 bases aligning to TRBD1. Per the germline V gene, CDR1 is LGHNA and CDR2 is YNFKEQ. V lost 1 base and J lost 4; bases outside the gene matches: 2. The CDR3 is made up of 14 amino acids. CDR3 sequence reads: CASSQGQGSTEAFF. In nucleotides, the CDR3 is TGTGCCAGCAGCCAAGGACAGGGGTCCACTGAAGCTTTCTTT.

The chain employs TRBV4-1 and TRBJ2-3; TRBD2 aligns across 11 bases. The germline gives CDR1 MGHRA, CDR2 YSYEKL. V lost 1 base and J lost 2; bases outside the gene matches: 2. The CDR3 is made up of 16 amino acids. CDR3 region: CASSQGTSGYTDTQYF. The DNA of the CDR3 is TGCGCCAGCAGCCAAGGGACTAGCGGGTACACAGATACGCAGTATTTT.

This chain links TRBV6-1 with TRBJ2-7; D might be TRBD2 (6 bases). Trimming stripped 6 bases from V and 2 bases from J, with 11 bases between. The CDR3 sequence is 13 residues long. CDR1 is MNHNS, CDR2 SASEGT, per germline. The CDR3 DNA reads as TGTGCCAGCAGCTGGGACTTGGCCTACGAGCAGTACTTC. Residues: CASSWDLAYEQYF.

V gene TRBV2 combines with J gene TRBJ1-1; maybe TRBD1 (5 bases). The V end was cut by 5 bases, the J end by 4 bases, with 14 bases between. In germline, CDR1 is SNHLY, CDR2 FYNNEI. The CDR3 loop spans 14 amino acids. The CDR3 DNA follows: TGTGCCAGCAGTCCCCGGGGAAGGGGCACTGAAGCTTTCTTT. Translated: CASSPRGRGTEAFF.

This chain connects TRBV14 to TRBJ2-7, with D uncertain. This CDR3 spans 16 amino acids. Trimming left V 4 bases short and J 6 bases short, with 22 bases between. Germline V CDR1 and CDR2: SGHDN, FVKESK. CDR3 DNA sequence: TGTGCCAGCAGCCGTTTGGTAACGCCGGTCCCGCTCGAGCAGTACTTC. Protein: CASSRLVTPVPLEQYF.

The gene calls are TRBV2 and TRBJ2-3, with TRBD2 matching 13 bases. The CDR3 runs 16 residues. Germline CDR1 is SNHLY and CDR2 is FYNNEI. With 7 bases clipped from V and 4 bases from J, the junction kept 8 bases outside the gene matches. The DNA for the CDR3 is TGTGCCAGCACTGAGACTAGCGGGAGGTGGTCAGATACGCAGTATTTT. This sequence encodes CASTETSGRWSDTQYF.